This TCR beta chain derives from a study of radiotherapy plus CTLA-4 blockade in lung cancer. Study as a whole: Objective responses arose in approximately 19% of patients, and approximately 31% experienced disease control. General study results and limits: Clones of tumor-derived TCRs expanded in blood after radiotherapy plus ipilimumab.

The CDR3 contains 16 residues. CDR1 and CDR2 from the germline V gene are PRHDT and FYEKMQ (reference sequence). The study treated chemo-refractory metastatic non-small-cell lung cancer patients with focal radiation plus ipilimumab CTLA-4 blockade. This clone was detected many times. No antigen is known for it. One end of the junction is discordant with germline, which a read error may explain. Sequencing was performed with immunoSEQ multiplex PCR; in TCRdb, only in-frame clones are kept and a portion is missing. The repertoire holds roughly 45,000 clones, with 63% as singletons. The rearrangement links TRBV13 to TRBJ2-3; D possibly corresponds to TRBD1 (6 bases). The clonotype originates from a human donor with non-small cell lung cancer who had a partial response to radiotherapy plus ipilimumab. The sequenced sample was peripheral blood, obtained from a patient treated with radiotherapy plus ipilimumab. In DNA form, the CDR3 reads TGTGCCAGCAGCCTAGGGGGTGAGGACTTCACAGATACGCAGTATTTT. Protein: CASSLGGEDFTDTQYF.